This TCR beta chain was profiled in a study of T cells after yellow fever vaccination. This clonotype appeared a few times. TCRdb analysed the 5' RACE reads with MiXCR anew, one entry per CDR3 protein. Here the sample spans some 130,000 distinct CDR3 sequences, 5% to 8% being singletons. The V gene's germline CDR1 is SGHRS and CDR2 YFSETQ. With 6 bases clipped from V and 4 bases from J, the junction kept 7 bases outside the gene matches. CDR3 length equals 15 residues. The chain is built from TRBV5-1 and TRBJ2-1, with 10 bases matching TRBD2. The sequences come from CD4+ T cells sorted from PBMCs, collected 10 days after the yellow fever booster vaccination. The TCR comes from a man aged 25-40 years who received the YFV17D yellow fever vaccine. The CDR3 nucleotides read TGCGCCAGCACCCAAAGCGGGAGGGATTACAATGAGCAGTTCTTC. This codes for CASTQSGRDYNEQFF.